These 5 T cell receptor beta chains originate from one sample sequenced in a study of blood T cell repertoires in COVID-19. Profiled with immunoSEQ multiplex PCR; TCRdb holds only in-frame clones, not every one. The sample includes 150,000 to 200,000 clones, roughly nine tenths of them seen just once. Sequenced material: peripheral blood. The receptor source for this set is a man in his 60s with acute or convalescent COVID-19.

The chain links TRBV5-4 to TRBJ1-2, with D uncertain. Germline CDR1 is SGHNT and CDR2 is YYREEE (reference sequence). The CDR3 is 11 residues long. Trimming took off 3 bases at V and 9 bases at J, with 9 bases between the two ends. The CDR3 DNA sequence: TGTGCCAGCAGCTGGGGAGGCAGCTACACCTTC. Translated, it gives CASSWGGSYTF.

CDR3 sequence: CASSPFGSVEPLHF. CDR3 nucleotide sequence: TGTGCCAGCAGTCCTTTTGGGAGCGTGGAACCCCTCCACTTT. The chain carries TRBV6-5 and TRBJ1-6; no definite D call. CDR3 size: 14 residues. In germline, CDR1 is MNHEY, CDR2 SVGAGI. V lost 5 bases to trimming and J lost 12 bases, with 17 bases between them.

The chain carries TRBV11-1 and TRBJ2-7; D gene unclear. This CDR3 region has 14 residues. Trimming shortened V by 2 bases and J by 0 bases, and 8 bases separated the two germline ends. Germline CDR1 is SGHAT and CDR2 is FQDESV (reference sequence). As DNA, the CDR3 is TGTGCCAGCAGCTTATCCCTCGGCTCCTACGAGCAGTACGTC. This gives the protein CASSLSLGSYEQYV.

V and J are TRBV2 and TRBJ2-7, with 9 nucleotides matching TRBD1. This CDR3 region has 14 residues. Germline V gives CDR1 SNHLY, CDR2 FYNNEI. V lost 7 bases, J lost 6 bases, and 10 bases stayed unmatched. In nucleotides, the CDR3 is TGTGCCAGCATCTCCGGGACAGGGATGAGCGAGCAGTACTTC. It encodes CASISGTGMSEQYF.

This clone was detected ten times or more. Here the CDR3 reads CASSEASGGNEQYV. In nucleotides, the CDR3 is TGCGCCAGCAGTGAGGCTAGCGGGGGGAACGAGCAGTACGTC. The chain uses TRBV10-2 and TRBJ2-7; 11 bases agree with TRBD2. The V and J ends lost 2 bases and 5 bases, in that order; junction bases with no gene match: 2. Germline CDR1 is WSHSY and CDR2 is SAAADI. The CDR3 runs to 14 residues.